This T cell receptor beta chain originates from a study of blood T cells in healthy people across ages. Findings and limits, study-wide: Calculation of diversity from one million T cells yielded estimates considered to be underestimates. Unsorted PBMCs prevented conclusive naive versus antigen-experienced comparison. Older individuals had lower TCR beta diversity per million T cells (the decline was roughly linear).

Each of the donors had 8 to 10 milliliters of peripheral blood drawn into EDTA-treated Vacutainer tubes. Remarks on this clonotype: Its antigen is undetermined.

A J-beta primer mix and a sample-barcoded 5' primer were used in a second PCR of roughly 6 to 11 cycles. MiXCR, applied by TCRdb to the 5' RACE reads, yields one record per CDR3 protein. This table has about 730,000 distinct CDR3 sequences, roughly 45% appearing once. V was clipped by 1 base and J by 5 bases, with 10 bases between them. Germline V gene data show CDR1 as ENHRY and CDR2 as SYGVKD. CDR3 length: 14 residues. The sample comprised blood. The TCR originated in a woman aged 60-70 years in good health. The V and J genes are TRBV10-3 and TRBJ2-3; D unclear. The CDR3 protein is CAISEYRPGDTQYF. The CDR3 region has the DNA TGTGCCATCAGTGAGTACCGCCCAGGAGATACGCAGTATTTT.